The 10 T cell receptor beta chains below were found in one sample sequenced in a study of cytomegalovirus exposure and HLA in healthy donors. PCR primers comprised 60 Vbeta and 13 Jbeta primers. Generated by immunoSEQ multiplex PCR, the TCRdb table keeps only in-frame clones and is missing some. Of some 110,000 clones in the sample, roughly 73% were seen once. The sample consisted of PBMCs. The source of these receptors is a woman in her thirties in good health and CMV-seronegative.

This chain joins TRBV7-8 and TRBJ1-2; TRBD1 might be the D (6 bases). The germline V gene encodes CDR1 SGHVS and CDR2 FQNEAQ. This CDR3 contains 16 residues. Trimming took off 7 bases at V and 8 bases at J, with 26 bases between the two ends. CDR3 nucleotides: TGTGCCAGCACCCCCGATCGACTCGGGGGGGGCGACGGCTACACCTTC. Translation gives CASTPDRLGGGDGYTF.

The CDR3 sequence is CASSYPYDRSNYGYTF. The CDR3 DNA is TGTGCCAGCAGTTACCCGTATGATAGATCTAACTATGGCTACACCTTC. The V and J genes are TRBV6-6 and TRBJ1-2, with D unresolved. Germline V gives CDR1 MNHNY, CDR2 SVGAGI (reference sequence). The CDR3 has 16 amino acids. With 2 bases removed from V and 0 bases from J, the gap between germline ends came to 13 bases.

The genes are TRBV4-2 and TRBJ2-1; the D gene is possibly TRBD1 (6 bases). Between the trimmed V and J ends, which lost 0 bases and 5 bases, there was a span of 11 bases. The germline V gene has CDR1 LGHNA and CDR2 YNFKEQ. This CDR3 contains 15 residues. CDR3 in amino acids: CASSQDFQGHNEQFF. The CDR3 nucleotides are TGTGCCAGCAGCCAAGATTTTCAGGGGCACAATGAGCAGTTCTTC.

The chain combines TRBV9 with TRBJ2-1; TRBD2 might be the D (7 bases). The CDR3 loop spans 16 amino acids. Trimming took 0 bases from V and 0 from J, leaving 10 bases between them. Germline CDR1 SGDLS, CDR2 YYNGEE. CDR3 amino acids: CASSVARGASYNEQFF. The DNA of the CDR3 is TGTGCCAGCAGCGTAGCTCGGGGGGCCTCCTACAATGAGCAGTTCTTC.

The rearrangement links TRBV13 to TRBJ2-1, with TRBD2 identical over 9 bases. The trim removed 0 bases at V and 0 bases at J, leaving 9 bases unmatched. Germline lookup yields CDR1 PRHDT and CDR2 FYEKMQ (reference sequence). CDR3 size: 19 residues. The CDR3 bases are TGTGCCAGCAGCTTAGGGAGGGCGGGGGGGATAAGCTCCTACAATGAGCAGTTCTTC. It is translated as CASSLGRAGGISSYNEQFF.

By share of the sample, this clone is medium-sized (0.01 to 0.1%). The CDR3 protein is CASSLVQGSGYTF. The CDR3 DNA reads TGTGCCAGCAGTCTAGTACAGGGTAGCGGCTACACCTTC. The rearrangement uses TRBV6-1 and TRBJ1-2; maybe TRBD1 (6 bases). Trimming stripped 5 bases from V and 8 bases from J, with 15 bases between. From germline, CDR1 is MNHNS and CDR2 SASEGT. The CDR3 totals 13 residues.

This chain links TRBV6-1 with TRBJ1-3, with 8 nucleotides matching TRBD1. Trimming cost V 4 bases and J 1 base; bases outside gene matches: 6. The CDR3 extends over 16 amino acids. CDR1 is MNHNS and CDR2 is SASEGT in the germline V gene. The CDR3 spells CASSADRALSGNTIYF. CDR3 DNA: TGTGCCAGCAGTGCGGACAGGGCCCTATCTGGAAACACCATATATTTT.

This clone was found a few times. CDR3 sequence reads: CASSMTTTGNYGYTF. DNA for the CDR3: TGTGCCAGCAGTATGACAACTACAGGGAACTATGGCTACACCTTC. The V call is TRBV27, the J call TRBJ1-2; a possible D gene is TRBD1 (6 bases). The V end was cut by 5 bases, the J end by 2 bases, with 15 bases between. This CDR3 contains 15 residues. Germline V gene sequence: CDR1 MNHEY, CDR2 SMNVEV (reference sequence).

This clone was detected a few times. The chain links TRBV19 to TRBJ2-7; TRBD2 matches at 8 bases. Germline loops: CDR1 LNHDA, CDR2 SQIVND (reference sequence). This CDR3 spans 15 amino acids. Unmatched junction bases numbered 6, after V lost 5 bases and J lost 0 bases. CDR3 sequence (DNA): TGTGCCAGTAGTTCGACTAGCGCGAGCTCCTACGAGCAGTACTTC. Amino acids: CASSSTSASSYEQYF.

V usage is TRBV18 and J usage is TRBJ1-2, with TRBD1 matching 7 bases. Germline-derived CDR1 and CDR2 are KGHSH and LQKENI. The length of the CDR3 is 15 residues. Unmatched junction bases numbered 8, after V lost 3 bases and J lost 4 bases. CDR3 protein: CASSPSQGQPYGYTF. The CDR3 DNA sequence: TGTGCCAGCTCACCTAGCCAGGGACAGCCCTATGGCTACACCTTC.